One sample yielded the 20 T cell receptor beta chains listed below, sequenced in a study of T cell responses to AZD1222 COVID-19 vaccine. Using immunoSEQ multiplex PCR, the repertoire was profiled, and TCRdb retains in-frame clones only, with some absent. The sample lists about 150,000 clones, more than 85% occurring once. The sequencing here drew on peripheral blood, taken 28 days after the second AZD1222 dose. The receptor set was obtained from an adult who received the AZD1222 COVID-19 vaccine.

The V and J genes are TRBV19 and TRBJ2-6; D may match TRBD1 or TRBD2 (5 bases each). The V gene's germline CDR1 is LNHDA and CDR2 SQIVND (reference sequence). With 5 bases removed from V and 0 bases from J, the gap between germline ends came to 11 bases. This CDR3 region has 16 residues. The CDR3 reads CASSVWDHSGANVLTF. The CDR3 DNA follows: TGTGCCAGTAGTGTGTGGGACCACTCTGGGGCCAACGTCCTGACTTTC.

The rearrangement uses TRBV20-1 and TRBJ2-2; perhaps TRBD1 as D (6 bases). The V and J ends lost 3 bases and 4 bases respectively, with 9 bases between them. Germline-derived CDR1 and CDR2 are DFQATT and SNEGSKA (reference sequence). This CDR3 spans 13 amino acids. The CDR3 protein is CSASEDSTGELFF. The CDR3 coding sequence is TGCAGTGCTAGTGAGGACAGCACCGGGGAGCTGTTTTTT.

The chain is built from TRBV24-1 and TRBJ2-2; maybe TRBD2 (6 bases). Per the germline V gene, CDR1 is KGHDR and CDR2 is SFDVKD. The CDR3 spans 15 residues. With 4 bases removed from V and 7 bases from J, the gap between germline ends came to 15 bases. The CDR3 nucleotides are TGTGCCACCAGTGACCCATCTAGCGATCTCGGGGAGCTGTTTTTT. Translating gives CATSDPSSDLGELFF.

The CDR3 nucleotides read TGTGCCAGTAGTATAGATTGGGTTTCCAAAAACATTCAGTACTTC. Amino acid sequence: CASSIDWVSKNIQYF. The gene calls are TRBV19 and TRBJ2-4; D ambiguous. Per the germline V gene, CDR1 is LNHDA and CDR2 is SQIVND (reference sequence). V lost 0 bases and J 2 bases, leaving 8 bases between the germline ends. This CDR3 contains 15 residues.

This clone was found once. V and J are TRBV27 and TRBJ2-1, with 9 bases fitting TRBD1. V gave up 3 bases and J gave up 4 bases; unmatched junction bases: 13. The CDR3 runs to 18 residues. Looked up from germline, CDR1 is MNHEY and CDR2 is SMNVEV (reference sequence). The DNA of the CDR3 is TGTGCCAGCAGTTTTTTAGTGGACAGGGGAAGAATTTACAATGAGCAGTTCTTC. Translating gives CASSFLVDRGRIYNEQFF.

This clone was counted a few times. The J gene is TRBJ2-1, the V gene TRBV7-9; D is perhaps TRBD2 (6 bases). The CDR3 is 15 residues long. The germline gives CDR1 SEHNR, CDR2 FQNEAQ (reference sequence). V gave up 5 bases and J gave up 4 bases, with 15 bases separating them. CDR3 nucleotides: TGTGCCAGCAGCCCCCAGGCCGGGGGATACAATGAGCAGTTCTTC. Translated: CASSPQAGGYNEQFF.

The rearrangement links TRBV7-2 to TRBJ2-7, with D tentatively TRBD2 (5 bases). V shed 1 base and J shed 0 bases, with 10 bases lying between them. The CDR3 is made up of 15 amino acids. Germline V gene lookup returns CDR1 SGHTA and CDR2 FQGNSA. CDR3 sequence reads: CASSLGGSDSYEQYF. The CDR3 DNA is TGTGCCAGCAGCTTAGGAGGGAGCGACTCCTACGAGCAGTACTTC.

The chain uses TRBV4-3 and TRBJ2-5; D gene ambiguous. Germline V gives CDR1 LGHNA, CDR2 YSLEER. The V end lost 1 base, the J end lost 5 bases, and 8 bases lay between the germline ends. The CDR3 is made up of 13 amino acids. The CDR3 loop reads CASSQVIFETQYF. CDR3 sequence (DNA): TGCGCCAGCAGCCAAGTTATTTTCGAGACCCAGTACTTC.

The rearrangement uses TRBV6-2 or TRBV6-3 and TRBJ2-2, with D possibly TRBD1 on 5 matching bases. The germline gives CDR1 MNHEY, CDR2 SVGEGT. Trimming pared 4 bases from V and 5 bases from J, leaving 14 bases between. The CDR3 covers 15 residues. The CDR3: CASSWSGLGTGELFF. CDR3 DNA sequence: TGTGCCAGCAGTTGGTCAGGGTTAGGGACCGGGGAGCTGTTTTTT.

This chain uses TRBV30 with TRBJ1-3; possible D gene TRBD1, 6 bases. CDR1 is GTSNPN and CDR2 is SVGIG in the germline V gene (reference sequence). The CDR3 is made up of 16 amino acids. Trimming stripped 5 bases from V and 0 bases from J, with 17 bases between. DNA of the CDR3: TGTGCCTGGTCAGGGGACATATCGCACTCTGGAAACACCATATATTTT. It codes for CAWSGDISHSGNTIYF.

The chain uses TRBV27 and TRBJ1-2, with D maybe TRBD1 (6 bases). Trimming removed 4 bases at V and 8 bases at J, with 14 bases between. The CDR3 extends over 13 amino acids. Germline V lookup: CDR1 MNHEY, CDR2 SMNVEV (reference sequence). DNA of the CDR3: TGTGCCAGCAGTTCCAGGACCCAGGGGGGCTACACCTTC. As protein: CASSSRTQGGYTF.

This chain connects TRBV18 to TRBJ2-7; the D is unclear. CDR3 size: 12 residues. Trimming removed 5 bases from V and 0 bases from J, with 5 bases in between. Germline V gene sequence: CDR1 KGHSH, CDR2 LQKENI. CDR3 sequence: CASSSSSYEQYF. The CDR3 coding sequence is TGTGCCAGCTCATCGAGCTCCTACGAGCAGTACTTC.

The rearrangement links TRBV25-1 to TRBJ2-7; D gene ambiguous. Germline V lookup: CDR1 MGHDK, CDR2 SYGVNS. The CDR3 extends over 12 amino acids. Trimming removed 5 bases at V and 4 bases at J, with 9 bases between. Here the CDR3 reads CASSRLEYEQYF. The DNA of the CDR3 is TGTGCCAGCAGTCGGTTAGAGTACGAGCAGTACTTC.

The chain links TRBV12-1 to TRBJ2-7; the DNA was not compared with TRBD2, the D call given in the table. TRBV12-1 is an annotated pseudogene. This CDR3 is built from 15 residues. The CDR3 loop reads CASSFASGRAYEQYF. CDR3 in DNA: TGTGCCAGCAGCTTTGCTAGCGGGAGGGCCTACGAGCAGTACTTC.

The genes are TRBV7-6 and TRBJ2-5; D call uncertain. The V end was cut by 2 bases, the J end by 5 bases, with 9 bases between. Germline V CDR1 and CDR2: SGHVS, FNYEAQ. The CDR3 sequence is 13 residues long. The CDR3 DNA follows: TGTGCCAGCAGCTTAAAGGGAAGGGAGACCCAGTACTTC. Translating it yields CASSLKGRETQYF. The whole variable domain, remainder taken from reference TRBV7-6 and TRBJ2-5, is GAGVSQSPRYKVTKRGQDVALRCDPISGHVSLYWYRQALGQGPEFLTYFNYEAQQDKSGLPNDRFSAERPEGSISTLTIQRTEQRDSAMYRCASSLKGRETQYFGPGTRLLVL.

CDR3 DNA: TGCGCCAGCAGCTTCCAGGGGAACACTGAAGCTTTCTTT. As protein: CASSFQGNTEAFF. The gene calls are TRBV5-1 and TRBJ1-1; a possible D gene is TRBD1 (5 bases). The germline CDR1 and CDR2 sequences are SGHRS and YFSETQ. Trimming took 2 bases from V and 1 from J, leaving 6 bases between them. The CDR3 is 13 amino acids.

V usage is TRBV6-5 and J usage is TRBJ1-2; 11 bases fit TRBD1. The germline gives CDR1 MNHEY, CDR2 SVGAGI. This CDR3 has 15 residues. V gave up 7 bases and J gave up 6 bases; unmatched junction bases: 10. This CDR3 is CASTIGQGAIDGYTF. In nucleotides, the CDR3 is TGTGCCAGCACCATAGGACAGGGGGCAATCGATGGCTACACCTTC.

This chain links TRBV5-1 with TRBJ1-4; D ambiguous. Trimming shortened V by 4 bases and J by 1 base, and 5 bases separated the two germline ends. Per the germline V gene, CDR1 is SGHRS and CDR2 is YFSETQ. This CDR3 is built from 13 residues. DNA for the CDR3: TGCGCCAGCAGCAAGGGAACTAATGAAAAACTGTTTTTT. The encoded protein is CASSKGTNEKLFF.

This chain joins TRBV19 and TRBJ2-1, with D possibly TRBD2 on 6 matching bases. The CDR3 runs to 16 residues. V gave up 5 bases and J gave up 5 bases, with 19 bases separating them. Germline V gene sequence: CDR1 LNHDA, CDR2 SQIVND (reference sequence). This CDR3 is CASSLRLERFDNEQFF. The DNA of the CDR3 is TGTGCCAGTAGTCTCCGACTAGAGCGCTTCGACAATGAGCAGTTCTTC.

The CDR3 bases are TGTGCCAGCAGCTCCTCTCGACTAGGAGGTTCCTACAATGAGCAGTTCTTC. It specifies CASSSSRLGGSYNEQFF. The gene calls are TRBV27 and TRBJ2-1; possibly TRBD2 for D (6 bases). Germline assignment: CDR1 MNHEY and CDR2 SMNVEV (reference sequence). Between the trimmed V and J ends, which lost 6 bases and 1 base, there was a span of 19 bases. This CDR3 region has 17 residues.